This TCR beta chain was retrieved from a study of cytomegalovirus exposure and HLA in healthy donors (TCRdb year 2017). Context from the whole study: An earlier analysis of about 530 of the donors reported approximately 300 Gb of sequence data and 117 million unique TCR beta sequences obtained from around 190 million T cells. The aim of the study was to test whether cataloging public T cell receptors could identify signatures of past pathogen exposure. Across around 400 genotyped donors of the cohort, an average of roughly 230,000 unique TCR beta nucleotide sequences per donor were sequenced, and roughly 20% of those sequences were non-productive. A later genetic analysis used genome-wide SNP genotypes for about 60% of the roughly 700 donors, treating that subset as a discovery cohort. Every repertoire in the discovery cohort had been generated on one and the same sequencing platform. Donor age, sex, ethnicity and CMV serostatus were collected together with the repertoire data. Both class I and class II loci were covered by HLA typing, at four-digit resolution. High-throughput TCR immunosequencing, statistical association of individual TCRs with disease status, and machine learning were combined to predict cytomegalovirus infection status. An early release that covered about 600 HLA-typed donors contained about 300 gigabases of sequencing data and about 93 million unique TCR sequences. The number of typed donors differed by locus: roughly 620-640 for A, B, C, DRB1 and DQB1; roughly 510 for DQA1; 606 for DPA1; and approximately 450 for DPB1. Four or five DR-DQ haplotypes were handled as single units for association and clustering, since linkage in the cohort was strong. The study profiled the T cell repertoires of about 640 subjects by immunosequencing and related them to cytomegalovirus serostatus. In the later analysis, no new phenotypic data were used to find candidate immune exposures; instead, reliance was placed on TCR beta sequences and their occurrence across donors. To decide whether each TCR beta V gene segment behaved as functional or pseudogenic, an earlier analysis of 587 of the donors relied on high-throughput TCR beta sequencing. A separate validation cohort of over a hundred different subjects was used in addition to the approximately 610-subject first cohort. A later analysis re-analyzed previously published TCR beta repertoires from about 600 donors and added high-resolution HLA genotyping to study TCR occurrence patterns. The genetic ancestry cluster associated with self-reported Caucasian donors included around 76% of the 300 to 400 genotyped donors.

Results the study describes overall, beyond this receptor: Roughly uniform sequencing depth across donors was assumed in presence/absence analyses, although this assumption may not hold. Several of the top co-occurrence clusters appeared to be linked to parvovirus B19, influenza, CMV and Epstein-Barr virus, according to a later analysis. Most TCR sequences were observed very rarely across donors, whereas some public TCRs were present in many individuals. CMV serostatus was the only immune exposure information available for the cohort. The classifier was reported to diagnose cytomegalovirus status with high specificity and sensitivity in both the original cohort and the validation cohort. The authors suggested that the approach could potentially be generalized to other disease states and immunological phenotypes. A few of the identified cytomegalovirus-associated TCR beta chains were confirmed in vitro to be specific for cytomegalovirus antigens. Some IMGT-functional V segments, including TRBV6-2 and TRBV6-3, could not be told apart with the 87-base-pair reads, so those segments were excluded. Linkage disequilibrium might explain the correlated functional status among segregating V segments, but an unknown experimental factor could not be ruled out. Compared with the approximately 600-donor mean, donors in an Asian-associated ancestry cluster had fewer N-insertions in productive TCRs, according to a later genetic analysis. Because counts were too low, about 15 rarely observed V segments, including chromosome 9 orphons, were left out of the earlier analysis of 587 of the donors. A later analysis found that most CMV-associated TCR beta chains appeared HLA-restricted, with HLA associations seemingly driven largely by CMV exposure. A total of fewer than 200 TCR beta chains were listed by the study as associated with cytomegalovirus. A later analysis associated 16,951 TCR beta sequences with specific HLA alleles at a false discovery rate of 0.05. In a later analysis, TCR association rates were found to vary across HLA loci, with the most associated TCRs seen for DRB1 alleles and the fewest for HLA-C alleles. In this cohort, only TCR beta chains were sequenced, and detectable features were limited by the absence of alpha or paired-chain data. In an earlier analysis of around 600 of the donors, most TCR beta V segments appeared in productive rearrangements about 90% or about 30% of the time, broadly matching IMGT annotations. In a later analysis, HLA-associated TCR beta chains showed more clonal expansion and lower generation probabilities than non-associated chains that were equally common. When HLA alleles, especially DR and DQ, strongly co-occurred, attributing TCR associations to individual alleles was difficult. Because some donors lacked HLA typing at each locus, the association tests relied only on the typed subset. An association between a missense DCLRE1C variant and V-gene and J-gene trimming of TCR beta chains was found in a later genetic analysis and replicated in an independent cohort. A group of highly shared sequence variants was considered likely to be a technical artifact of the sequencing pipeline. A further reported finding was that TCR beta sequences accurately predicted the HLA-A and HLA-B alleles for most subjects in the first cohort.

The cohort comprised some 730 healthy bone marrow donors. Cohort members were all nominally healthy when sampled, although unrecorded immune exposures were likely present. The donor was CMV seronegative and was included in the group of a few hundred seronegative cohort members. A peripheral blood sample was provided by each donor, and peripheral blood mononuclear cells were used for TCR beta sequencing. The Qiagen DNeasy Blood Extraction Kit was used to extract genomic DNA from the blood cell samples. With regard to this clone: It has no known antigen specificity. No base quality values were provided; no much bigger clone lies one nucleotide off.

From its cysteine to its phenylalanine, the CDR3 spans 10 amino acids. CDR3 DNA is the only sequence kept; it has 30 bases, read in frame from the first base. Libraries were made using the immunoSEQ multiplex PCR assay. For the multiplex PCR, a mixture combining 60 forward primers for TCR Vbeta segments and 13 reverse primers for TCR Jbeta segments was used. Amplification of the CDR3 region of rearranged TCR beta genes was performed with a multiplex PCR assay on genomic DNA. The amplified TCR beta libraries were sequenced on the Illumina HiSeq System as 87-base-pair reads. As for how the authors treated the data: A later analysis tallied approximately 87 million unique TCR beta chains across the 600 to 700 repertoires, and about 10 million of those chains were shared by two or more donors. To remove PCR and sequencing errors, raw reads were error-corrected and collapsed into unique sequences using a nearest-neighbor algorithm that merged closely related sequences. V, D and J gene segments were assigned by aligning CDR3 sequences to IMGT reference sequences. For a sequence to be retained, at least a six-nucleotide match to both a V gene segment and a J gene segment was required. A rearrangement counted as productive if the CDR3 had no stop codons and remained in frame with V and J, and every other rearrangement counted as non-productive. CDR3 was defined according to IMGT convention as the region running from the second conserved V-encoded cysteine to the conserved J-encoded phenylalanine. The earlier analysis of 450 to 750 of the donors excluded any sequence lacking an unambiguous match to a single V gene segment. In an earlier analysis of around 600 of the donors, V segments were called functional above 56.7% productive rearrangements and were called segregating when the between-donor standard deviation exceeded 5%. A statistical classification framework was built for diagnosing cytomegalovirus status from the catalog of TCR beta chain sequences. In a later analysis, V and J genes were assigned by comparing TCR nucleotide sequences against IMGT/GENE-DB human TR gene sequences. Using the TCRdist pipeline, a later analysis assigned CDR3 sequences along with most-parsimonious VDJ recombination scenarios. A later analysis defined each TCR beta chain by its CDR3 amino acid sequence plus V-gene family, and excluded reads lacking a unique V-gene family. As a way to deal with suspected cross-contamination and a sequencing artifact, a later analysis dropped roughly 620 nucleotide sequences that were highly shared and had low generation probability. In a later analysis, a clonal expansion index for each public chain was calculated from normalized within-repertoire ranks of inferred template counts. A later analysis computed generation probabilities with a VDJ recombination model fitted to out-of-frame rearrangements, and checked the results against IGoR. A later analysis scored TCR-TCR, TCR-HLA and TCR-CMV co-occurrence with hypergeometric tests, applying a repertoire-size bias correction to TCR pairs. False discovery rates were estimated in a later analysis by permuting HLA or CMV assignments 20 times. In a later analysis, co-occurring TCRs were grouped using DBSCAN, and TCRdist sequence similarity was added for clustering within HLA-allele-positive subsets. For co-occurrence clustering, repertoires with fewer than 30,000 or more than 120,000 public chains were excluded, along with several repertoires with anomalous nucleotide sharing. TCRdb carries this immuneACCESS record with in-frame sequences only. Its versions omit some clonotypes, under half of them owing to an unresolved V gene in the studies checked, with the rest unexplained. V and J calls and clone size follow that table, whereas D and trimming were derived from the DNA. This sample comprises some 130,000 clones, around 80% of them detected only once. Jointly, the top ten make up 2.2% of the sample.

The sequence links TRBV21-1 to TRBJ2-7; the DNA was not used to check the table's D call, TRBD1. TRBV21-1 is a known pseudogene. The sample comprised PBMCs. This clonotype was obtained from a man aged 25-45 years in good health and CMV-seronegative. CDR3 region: CASSKVAGYF. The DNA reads TGTGCCAGCAGCAAAGTCGCAGGGTATTTC.